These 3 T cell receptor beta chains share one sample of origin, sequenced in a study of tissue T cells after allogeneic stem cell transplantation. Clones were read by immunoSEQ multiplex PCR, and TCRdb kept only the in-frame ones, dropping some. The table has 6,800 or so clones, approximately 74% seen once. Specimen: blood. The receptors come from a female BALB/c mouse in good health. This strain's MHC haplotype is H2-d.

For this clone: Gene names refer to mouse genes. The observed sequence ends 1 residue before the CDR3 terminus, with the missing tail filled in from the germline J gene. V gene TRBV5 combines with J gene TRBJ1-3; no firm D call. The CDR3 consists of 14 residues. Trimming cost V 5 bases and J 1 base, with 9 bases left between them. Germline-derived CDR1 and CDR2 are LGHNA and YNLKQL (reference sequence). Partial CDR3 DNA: TGTGCCAGCAGCGCGGGAGAGTCTGGAAATACGCTCTAT. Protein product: CASSAGESGNTLY. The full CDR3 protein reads CASSAGESGNTLYF.

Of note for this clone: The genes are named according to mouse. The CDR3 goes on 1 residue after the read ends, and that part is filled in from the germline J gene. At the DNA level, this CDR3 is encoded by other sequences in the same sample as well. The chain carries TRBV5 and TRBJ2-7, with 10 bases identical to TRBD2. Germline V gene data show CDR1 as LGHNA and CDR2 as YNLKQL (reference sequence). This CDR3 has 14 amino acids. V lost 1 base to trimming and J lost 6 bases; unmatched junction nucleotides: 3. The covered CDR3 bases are TGTGCCAGCAGCCAAGGGACTGGGGGTTTTGAACAGTAC. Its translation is CASSQGTGGFEQY. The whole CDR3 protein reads CASSQGTGGFEQYF.

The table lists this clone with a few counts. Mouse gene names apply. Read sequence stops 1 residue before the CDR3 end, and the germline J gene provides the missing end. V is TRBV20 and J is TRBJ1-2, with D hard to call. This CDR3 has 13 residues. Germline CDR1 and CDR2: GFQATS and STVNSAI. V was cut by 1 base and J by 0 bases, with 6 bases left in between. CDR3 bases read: TGTGGTGCTAGGGTCAGCCCAAACTCCGACTACACC. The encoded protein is CGARVSPNSDYT. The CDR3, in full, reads CGARVSPNSDYTF. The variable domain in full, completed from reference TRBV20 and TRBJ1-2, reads GALVYQYPRRTICKSGTSMRMECQAVGFQATSVAWYRQSPQKTFELIALSTVNSAIKYEQNFTQEKFPISHPNLSFSSMTVLNAYLEDRGLYLCGARVSPNSDYTFGSGTRLLVI.